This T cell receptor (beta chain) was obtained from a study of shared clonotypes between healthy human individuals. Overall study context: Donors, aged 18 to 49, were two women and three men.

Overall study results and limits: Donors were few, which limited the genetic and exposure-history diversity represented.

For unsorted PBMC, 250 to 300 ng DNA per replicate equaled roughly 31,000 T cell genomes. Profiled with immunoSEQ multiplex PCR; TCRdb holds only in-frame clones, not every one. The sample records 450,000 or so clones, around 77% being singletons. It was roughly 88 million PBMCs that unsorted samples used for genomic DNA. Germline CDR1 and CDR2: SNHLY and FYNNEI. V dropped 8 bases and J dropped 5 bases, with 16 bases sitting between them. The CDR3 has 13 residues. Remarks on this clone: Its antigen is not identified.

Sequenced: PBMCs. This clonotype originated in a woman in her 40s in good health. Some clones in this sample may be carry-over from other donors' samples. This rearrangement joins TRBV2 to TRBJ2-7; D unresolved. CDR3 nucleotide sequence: TGTGCCAGCTCTAAAGTTAGGCTTAACGAGCAGTACTTC. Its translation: CASSKVRLNEQYF.